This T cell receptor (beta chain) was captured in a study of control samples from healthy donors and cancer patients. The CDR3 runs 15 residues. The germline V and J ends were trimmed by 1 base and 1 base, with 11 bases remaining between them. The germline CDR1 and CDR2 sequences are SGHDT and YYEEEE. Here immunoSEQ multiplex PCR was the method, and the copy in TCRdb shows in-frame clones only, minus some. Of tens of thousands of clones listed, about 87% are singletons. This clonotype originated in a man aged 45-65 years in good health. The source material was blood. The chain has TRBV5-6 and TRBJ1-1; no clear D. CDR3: CASSLYAGGNTEAFF. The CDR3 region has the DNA TGTGCCAGCAGCTTGTACGCAGGCGGGAACACTGAAGCTTTCTTT.